These 23 T cell receptor beta chains were all obtained from the same sample, sequenced in a study of vaccination effects on CD4 cells after COVID-19. With the ViraFEST assay, the study expanded antigen-specific CD4+ T cells using viral peptide pools, then sequenced them. Having been cultured for under twelve days, the cells underwent CD4+ T cell isolation. Their SARS-CoV-2 infection, verified by PCR, occurred between March and December 2020. Profiled with immunoSEQ multiplex PCR; TCRdb holds only in-frame clones, not every one. There are approximately 70,000 clones in the sample; around 72% occur only once, and around 5% lies in the top ten. For these TCRs, the target antigens are not known. The specimen comprised CD4+ T cells from PBMCs cultured with HIV peptides, sampled before COVID-19 vaccination. Regarding subset: HIV-1 Nef peptide pool negative control/reference culture. These TCRs come from a human donor who had a prior SARS-CoV-2 infection.

V is TRBV7-2 and J is TRBJ1-6; no firm D call. The V and J ends lost 0 bases and 0 bases respectively, with 6 bases between them. The CDR3 consists of 16 residues. The germline CDR1 and CDR2 sequences are SGHTA and FQGNSA. DNA for the CDR3: TGTGCCAGCAGCTTAGCGAGTAACTCCTATAATTCACCCCTCCACTTT. Translation gives CASSLASNSYNSPLHF.

The rearrangement links TRBV24-1 to TRBJ2-7, with TRBD2 matching 11 bases. Trimming took 9 bases from V and 2 from J; bases not matched to a gene: 2. CDR3 length equals 13 residues. In germline, CDR1 is KGHDR, CDR2 SFDVKD. The CDR3 loop is CATGTSGTYEQYF. The CDR3 coding sequence is TGTGCCACCGGGACTAGCGGCACCTACGAGCAGTACTTC.

V usage is TRBV3-1 (or the pseudogene TRBV3-2) and J usage is TRBJ1-1; D might be TRBD1 (5 bases). V dropped 6 bases and J dropped 0 bases, with 17 bases sitting between them. CDR3 length: 16 amino acids. Germline V gene data show CDR1 as LGHDT and CDR2 as YNNKEL (reference sequence). The CDR3 DNA reads as TGTGCCAGCAGTCAACCTAATACGGGGGTGAACACTGAAGCTTTCTTT. This encodes CASSQPNTGVNTEAFF.

The rearrangement uses TRBV6-6 and TRBJ2-2; the D is unclear. The CDR3 totals 15 residues. V lost 2 bases to trimming and J lost 0 bases, with 7 bases between them. Looked up from germline, CDR1 is MNHNY and CDR2 is SVGAGI (reference sequence). DNA of the CDR3: TGTGCCAGCAGTTACGGGCGGCCGAACACCGGGGAGCTGTTTTTT. It encodes CASSYGRPNTGELFF.

In its sample, this clone was seen a few times. This rearrangement joins TRBV19 to TRBJ1-1, with D maybe TRBD1 (5 bases). The CDR3 has 14 residues. Germline lookup yields CDR1 LNHDA and CDR2 SQIVND (reference sequence). V lost 2 bases and J 5 bases, leaving 12 bases between the germline ends. DNA for the CDR3: TGTGCCAGTAGTATAACGGCAGGGCCGACTGAAGCTTTCTTT. Encoded protein: CASSITAGPTEAFF.

This clone was detected once. This chain uses TRBV30 with TRBJ2-3, with D possibly being TRBD1 or TRBD2 (6 bases each). V was shortened by 2 bases and J by 4 bases, with 16 bases between the two germline ends. The CDR3 totals 15 residues. Germline lookup yields CDR1 GTSNPN and CDR2 SVGIG (reference sequence). The CDR3 bases are TGTGCCTGGAGTAGGCTAGGGGGGTTGGCAGATACGCAGTATTTT. Residues: CAWSRLGGLADTQYF.

This clone occurred a few times. The chain combines TRBV29-1 with TRBJ2-1, with D possibly matching TRBD1 (6 bases). Trimming took off 7 bases at V and 10 bases at J, with 23 bases between the two ends. This CDR3 contains 14 residues. Germline CDR1 reads SQVTM; CDR2 reads ANQGSEA. CDR3 DNA sequence: TGCAGCGCAAAGGACAGTTGGGATTCTGGGGAGCAGTTCTTC. Its protein product is CSAKDSWDSGEQFF.

The table lists this clone with a few counts. The chain links TRBV7-9 to TRBJ2-7; 9 bases line up with TRBD1. Germline CDR1 is SEHNR and CDR2 is FQNEAQ (reference sequence). CDR3 size: 14 residues. The V and J ends lost 5 bases and 6 bases, in that order; junction bases with no gene match: 8. As DNA, the CDR3 is TGTGCCAGCAGCGACAGGACAGGGGACGGCGAGCAGTACTTC. This codes for CASSDRTGDGEQYF.

The V and J genes are TRBV29-1 and TRBJ2-7; 7 nucleotides agree with TRBD2. V was pared by 5 bases and J by 0 bases, with 4 bases of the junction left unmatched. In germline, CDR1 is SQVTM, CDR2 ANQGSEA. There are 13 residues in the CDR3. CDR3 amino acids: CSVLGLDSYEQYF. As DNA, the CDR3 is TGCAGCGTTTTAGGACTAGACTCCTACGAGCAGTACTTC.

Written as DNA, the CDR3 is TGCGCCAGCAGCTACGGGACTAGCGGGACCTACGAGCAGTACTTC. It encodes CASSYGTSGTYEQYF. The V and J genes are TRBV5-1 and TRBJ2-7, with 13 bases matching TRBD2. The CDR3 is made up of 15 amino acids. The trim removed 3 bases at V and 2 bases at J, leaving 2 bases unmatched. Germline CDR1 reads SGHRS; CDR2 reads YFSETQ.

This chain links TRBV7-9 with TRBJ2-7; 10 bases line up with TRBD2. Trimming removed 3 bases from V and 2 bases from J; junction bases left unmatched: 4. The germline V gene has CDR1 SEHNR and CDR2 FQNEAQ (reference sequence). The CDR3 runs 15 residues. CDR3 sequence: CASSFLAGAAYEQYF. In DNA form, the CDR3 reads TGTGCCAGCAGCTTCCTAGCGGGGGCCGCCTACGAGCAGTACTTC.

Remarks on this clone: At one of its ends the junction is not consistent with the germline gene, which may arise from a read error. The chain employs TRBV7-7 and TRBJ2-1; 7 bases are a match to TRBD2. Per germline, CDR1 SSHAT and CDR2 FNYEAQ (reference sequence). This CDR3 has 16 residues. The CDR3, as DNA: TGTGCTAGCAGCCCGGGTCTAGCGGTCTCCTACAATGAGCAGTTCTTC. It yields the protein CASSPGLAVSYNEQFF.

The rearrangement links TRBV6-2 or TRBV6-3 to TRBJ2-1, with 7 nucleotides matching TRBD2. The V gene's germline CDR1 is MNHEY and CDR2 SVGEGT. The length of the CDR3 is 16 residues. Unmatched junction bases numbered 12, after V lost 5 bases and J lost 5 bases. The CDR3 sequence: CASSSPGGSINNEQFF. Written as DNA, the CDR3 is TGTGCCAGCAGTAGCCCGGGCGGGAGTATTAACAATGAGCAGTTCTTC.

The rearrangement uses TRBV4-2 and TRBJ2-5; D ambiguous. Trimming stripped 1 base from V and 4 bases from J, with 13 bases between. This CDR3 is 15 amino acids long. Germline V lookup: CDR1 LGHNA, CDR2 YNFKEQ. In DNA form, the CDR3 reads TGTGCCAGCAGCCAAGTGCATGGGATTGGAGAGACCCAGTACTTC. The encoded protein is CASSQVHGIGETQYF.

The chain is built from TRBV10-3 and TRBJ2-3, with 10 nucleotides matching TRBD2. This CDR3 contains 16 residues. J gave up 3 bases and V 2 bases, and 5 bases lay outside the gene matches. CDR1 and CDR2 (germline): ENHRY, SYGVKD. The CDR3 DNA reads TGTGCCATCAGTGAGAGCGGGGGGGCCGGGACAGATACGCAGTATTTT. Its translation is CAISESGGAGTDTQYF.

This clone appeared a single time. The CDR3 coding sequence is TGTGCCAGCAGCTCATACCCCCGCAGGGCGGGCGGCTACACCTTC. Its protein is CASSSYPRRAGGYTF. The chain couples TRBV7-9 to TRBJ1-2; perhaps TRBD1 as D (5 bases). The CDR3 covers 15 residues. Trimming cost V 4 bases and J 8 bases, with 20 bases left between them. Germline values: CDR1 SEHNR, CDR2 FQNEAQ (reference sequence).

The sample holds a few counts of this clone. Its ends do not fully match the called genes, so a read error is possible. The chain recombines TRBV7-7 with TRBJ1-6; tentatively, D is TRBD1 (5 bases). The germline CDR1 and CDR2 sequences are SSHAT and FNYEAQ (reference sequence). The length of the CDR3 is 17 residues. In nucleotides, the CDR3 is TGTGCTAGCAGCTTAGTGGGAACAGGTGACTATAATTCACCCCTCCACTTT. It codes for CASSLVGTGDYNSPLHF.

The rearrangement links TRBV29-1 to TRBJ2-1, with 13 bases identical to TRBD2. CDR1 is SQVTM and CDR2 is ANQGSEA in the germline V gene. The ends lost 4 bases at V and 6 bases at J; junction bases unmatched: 3. The CDR3 is 14 amino acids. This CDR3 is CSVGTSGRPNEQFF. The CDR3, as DNA: TGCAGCGTTGGGACTAGCGGGAGACCCAATGAGCAGTTCTTC.

The sample holds many counts of this clone. V is TRBV5-1 and J is TRBJ1-1; D possibly corresponds to TRBD1 (6 bases). Between the trimmed V and J ends, which lost 3 bases and 1 base, there was a span of 16 bases. Germline CDR1 and CDR2: SGHRS and YFSETQ. The length of the CDR3 is 16 residues. This CDR3 reads CASSYSYRATNTEAFF. The CDR3 DNA is TGCGCCAGCAGCTACTCTTACAGGGCGACGAACACTGAAGCTTTCTTT.

The chain links TRBV7-3 to TRBJ2-1; a possible D gene is TRBD1 (6 bases). Germline lookup yields CDR1 SGHTA and CDR2 FQGTGA. This CDR3 has 16 residues. Trimming left V 1 base short and J 0 bases short, with 10 bases between. The CDR3 loop is CASSLRGGDSYNEQFF. DNA for the CDR3: TGTGCCAGCAGCTTAAGAGGGGGTGACTCCTACAATGAGCAGTTCTTC.

This clone occurred a few times. The chain combines TRBV24-1 with TRBJ2-1; 7 bases match TRBD1. V trimming: 5 bases; J trimming: 6 bases; junction bases outside the gene matches: 9. Germline values: CDR1 KGHDR, CDR2 SFDVKD. The CDR3 sequence is 15 residues long. The DNA of the CDR3 is TGTGCCACCAGTGCCCGCAACGGGACAGCCAATGAGCAGTTCTTC. Translating it yields CATSARNGTANEQFF.

DNA of the CDR3: TGTGCCAGCAGCTTCGGTACAGGATTCACTGAAGCTTTCTTT. Amino acids: CASSFGTGFTEAFF. J is TRBJ1-1 and V is TRBV7-9; possible D gene TRBD1, 5 bases. CDR3 length equals 14 residues. The germline V and J ends were trimmed by 3 bases and 4 bases, with 12 bases remaining between them. Germline assignment: CDR1 SEHNR and CDR2 FQNEAQ (reference sequence).

This chain connects TRBV3-1 (or the pseudogene TRBV3-2) to TRBJ2-7, with 7 bases lining up with TRBD2. The CDR3 length is 16 residues. V gave up 4 bases and J gave up 0 bases; unmatched junction bases: 9. Germline-derived CDR1 and CDR2 are LGHDT and YNNKEL (reference sequence). In nucleotides, the CDR3 is TGTGCCAGCAGCCCGCGACTCCAGCGGGGCTCCTACGAGCAGTACTTC. It encodes CASSPRLQRGSYEQYF.